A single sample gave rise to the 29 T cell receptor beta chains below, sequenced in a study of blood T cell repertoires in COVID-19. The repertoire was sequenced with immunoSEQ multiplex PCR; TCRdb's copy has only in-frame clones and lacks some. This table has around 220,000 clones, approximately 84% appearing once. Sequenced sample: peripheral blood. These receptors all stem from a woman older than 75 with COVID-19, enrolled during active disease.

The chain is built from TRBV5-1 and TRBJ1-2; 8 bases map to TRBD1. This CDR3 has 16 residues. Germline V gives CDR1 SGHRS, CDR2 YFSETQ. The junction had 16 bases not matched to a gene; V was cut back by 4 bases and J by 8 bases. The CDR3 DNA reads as TGCGCCAGCAGCCCCCGGCCCGGACAGGGTGGGGAAGGCTACACCTTC. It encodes CASSPRPGQGGEGYTF.

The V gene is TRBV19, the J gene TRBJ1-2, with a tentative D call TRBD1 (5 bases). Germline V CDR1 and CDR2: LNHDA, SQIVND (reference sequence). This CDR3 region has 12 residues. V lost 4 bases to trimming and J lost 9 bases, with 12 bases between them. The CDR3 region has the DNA TGTGCCAGTAGTAGGCAGGGTGGGAGCTACACCTTC. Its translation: CASSRQGGSYTF.

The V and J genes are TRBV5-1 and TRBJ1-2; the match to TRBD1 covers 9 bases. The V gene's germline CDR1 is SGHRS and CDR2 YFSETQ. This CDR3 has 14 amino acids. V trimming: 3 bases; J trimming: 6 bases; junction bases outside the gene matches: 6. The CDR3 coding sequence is TGCGCCAGCAGCTGGGACAGGGCGTCGGATGGCTACACCTTC. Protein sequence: CASSWDRASDGYTF.

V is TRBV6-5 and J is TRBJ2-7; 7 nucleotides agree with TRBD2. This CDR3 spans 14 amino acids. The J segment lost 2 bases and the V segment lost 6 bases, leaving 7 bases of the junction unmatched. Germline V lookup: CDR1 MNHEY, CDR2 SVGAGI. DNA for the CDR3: TGTGCCAGCAGACCAAGCGGGACGCCCTACGAGCAGTACTTC. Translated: CASRPSGTPYEQYF.

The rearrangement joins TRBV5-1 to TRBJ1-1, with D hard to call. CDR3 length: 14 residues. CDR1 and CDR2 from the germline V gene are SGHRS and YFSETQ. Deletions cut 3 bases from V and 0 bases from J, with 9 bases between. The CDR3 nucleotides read TGCGCCAGCAGCTCGACATCAATGAACACTGAAGCTTTCTTT. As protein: CASSSTSMNTEAFF.

The CDR3 DNA sequence: TGCGCCAGCAGCGACGAACAGGGTGCCAAAAACATTCAGTACTTC. Encoded protein: CASSDEQGAKNIQYF. The rearrangement links TRBV5-1 to TRBJ2-4; D possibly corresponds to TRBD1 (6 bases). Per germline, CDR1 SGHRS and CDR2 YFSETQ. This CDR3 has 15 amino acids. The germline V and J ends were trimmed by 4 bases and 1 base, with 12 bases remaining between them.

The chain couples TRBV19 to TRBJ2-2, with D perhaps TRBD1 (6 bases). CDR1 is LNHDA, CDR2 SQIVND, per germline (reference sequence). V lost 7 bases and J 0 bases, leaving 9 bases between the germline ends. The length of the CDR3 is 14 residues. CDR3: CASIGGSNTGELFF. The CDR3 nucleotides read TGTGCCAGTATAGGGGGTTCGAACACCGGGGAGCTGTTTTTT. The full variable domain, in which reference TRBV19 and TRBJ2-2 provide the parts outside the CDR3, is DGGITQSPKYLFRKEGQNVTLSCEQNLNHDAMYWYRQDPGQGLRLIYYSQIVNDFQKGDIAEGYSVSREKKESFPLTVTSAQKNPTAFYLCASIGGSNTGELFFGEGSRLTVL.

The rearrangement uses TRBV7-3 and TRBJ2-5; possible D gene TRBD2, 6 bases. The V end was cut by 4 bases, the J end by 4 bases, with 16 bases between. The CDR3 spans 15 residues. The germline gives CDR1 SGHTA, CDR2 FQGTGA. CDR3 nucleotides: TGTGCCAGCAGCTCCGGCTTCAGCGGGCGAGAGACCCAGTACTTC. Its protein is CASSSGFSGRETQYF. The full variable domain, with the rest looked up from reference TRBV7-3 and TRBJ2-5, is GAGVSQTPSNKVTEKGKYVELRCDPISGHTALYWYRQSLGQGPEFLIYFQGTGAADDSGLPNDRFFAVRPEGSVSTLKIQRTERGDSAVYLCASSSGFSGRETQYFGPGTRLLVL.

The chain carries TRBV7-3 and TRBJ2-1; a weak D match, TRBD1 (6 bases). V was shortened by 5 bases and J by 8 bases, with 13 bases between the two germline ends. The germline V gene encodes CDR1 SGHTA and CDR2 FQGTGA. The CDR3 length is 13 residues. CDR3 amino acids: CASSPQGGDEQFF. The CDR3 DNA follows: TGTGCCAGCAGCCCACAGGGTGGAGATGAGCAGTTCTTC.

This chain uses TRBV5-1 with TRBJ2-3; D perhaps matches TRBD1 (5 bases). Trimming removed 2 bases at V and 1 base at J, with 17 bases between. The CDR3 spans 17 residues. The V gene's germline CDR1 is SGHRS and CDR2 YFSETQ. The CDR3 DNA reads TGCGCCAGCAGCTTTTCCCGGACACAACTCGGCACAGATACGCAGTATTTT. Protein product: CASSFSRTQLGTDTQYF. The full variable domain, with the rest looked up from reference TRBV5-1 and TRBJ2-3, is KAGVTQTPRYLIKTRGQQVTLSCSPISGHRSVSWYQQTPGQGLQFLFEYFSETQRNKGNFPGRFSGRQFSNSRSEMNVSTLELGDSALYLCASSFSRTQLGTDTQYFGPGTRLTVL.

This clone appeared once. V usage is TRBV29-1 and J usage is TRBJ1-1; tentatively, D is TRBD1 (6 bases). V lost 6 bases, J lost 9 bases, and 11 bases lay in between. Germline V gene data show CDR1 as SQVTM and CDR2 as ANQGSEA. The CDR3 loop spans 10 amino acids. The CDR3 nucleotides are TGCAGCGTCCGCGGACAGCAAGCTTTCTTT. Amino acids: CSVRGQQAFF.

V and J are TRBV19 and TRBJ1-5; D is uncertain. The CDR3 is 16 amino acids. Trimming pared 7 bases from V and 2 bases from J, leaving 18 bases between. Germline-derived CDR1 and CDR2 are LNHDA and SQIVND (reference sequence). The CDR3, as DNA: TGTGCCAGTACTCCCCTCGCCCCCCGGGGCAATCAGCCCCAGCATTTT. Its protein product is CASTPLAPRGNQPQHF.

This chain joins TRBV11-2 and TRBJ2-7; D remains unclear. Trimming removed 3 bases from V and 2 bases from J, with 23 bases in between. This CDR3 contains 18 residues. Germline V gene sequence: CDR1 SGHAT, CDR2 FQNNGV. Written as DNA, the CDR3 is TGTGCCAGCAGCTTTACGTTTCGGTTACGGCGGTCCCCCTACGAGCAGTACTTC. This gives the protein CASSFTFRLRRSPYEQYF.

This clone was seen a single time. In DNA, the CDR3 is TGCGCCAGCAGCTTGGGGGCGGGAGCGGGAGATACGCAGTATTTT. Its protein product is CASSLGAGAGDTQYF. The chain employs TRBV5-1 and TRBJ2-3, with 7 bases identical to TRBD2. CDR3 length equals 15 residues. Germline V gene data show CDR1 as SGHRS and CDR2 as YFSETQ. V trimming: 0 bases; J trimming: 5 bases; junction bases outside the gene matches: 6. The full variable domain, with the rest looked up from reference TRBV5-1 and TRBJ2-3, is KAGVTQTPRYLIKTRGQQVTLSCSPISGHRSVSWYQQTPGQGLQFLFEYFSETQRNKGNFPGRFSGRQFSNSRSEMNVSTLELGDSALYLCASSLGAGAGDTQYFGPGTRLTVL.

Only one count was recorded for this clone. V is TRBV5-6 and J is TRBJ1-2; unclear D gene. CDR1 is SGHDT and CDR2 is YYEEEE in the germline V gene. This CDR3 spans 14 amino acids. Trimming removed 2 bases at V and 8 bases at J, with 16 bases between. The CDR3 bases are TGTGCCAGCAGCTTCCCGATCTTCGGAGCGGGCTACACCTTC. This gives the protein CASSFPIFGAGYTF. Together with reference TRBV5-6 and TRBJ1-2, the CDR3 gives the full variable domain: DAGVTQSPTHLIKTRGQQVTLRCSPKSGHDTVSWYQQALGQGPQFIFQYYEEEERQRGNFPDRFSGHQFPNYSSELNVNALLLGDSALYLCASSFPIFGAGYTFGSGTRLTVV.

The DNA for the CDR3 is TGCAGTGCTAGTAGGACTCCCCGTGAAGCTTTCTTT. Translated, it gives CSASRTPREAFF. This chain connects TRBV20-1 to TRBJ1-1; D unresolved. The CDR3 covers 12 residues. Per the germline V gene, CDR1 is DFQATT and CDR2 is SNEGSKA (reference sequence). The ends were cut back, 3 bases at V and 7 bases at J, with 12 bases in the middle.

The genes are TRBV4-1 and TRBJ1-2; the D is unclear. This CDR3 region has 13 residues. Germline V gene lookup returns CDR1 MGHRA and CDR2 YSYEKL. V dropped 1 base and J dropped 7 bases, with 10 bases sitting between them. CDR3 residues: CASSQGSRIGYTF. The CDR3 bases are TGCGCCAGCAGCCAAGGAAGCCGTATTGGCTACACCTTC.

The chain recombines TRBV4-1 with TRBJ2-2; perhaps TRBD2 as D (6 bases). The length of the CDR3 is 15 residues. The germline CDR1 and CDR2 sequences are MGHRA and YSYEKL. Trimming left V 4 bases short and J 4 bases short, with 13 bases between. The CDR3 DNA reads TGCGCCAGCAGCCTCGCGGGGCAGGGCACCGGGGAGCTGTTTTTT. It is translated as CASSLAGQGTGELFF.

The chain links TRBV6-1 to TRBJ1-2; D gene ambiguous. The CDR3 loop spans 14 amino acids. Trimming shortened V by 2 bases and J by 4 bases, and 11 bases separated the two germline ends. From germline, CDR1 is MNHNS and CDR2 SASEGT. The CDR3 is CASSERLGSYGYTF. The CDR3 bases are TGTGCCAGCAGTGAAAGGCTGGGCTCCTATGGCTACACCTTC.

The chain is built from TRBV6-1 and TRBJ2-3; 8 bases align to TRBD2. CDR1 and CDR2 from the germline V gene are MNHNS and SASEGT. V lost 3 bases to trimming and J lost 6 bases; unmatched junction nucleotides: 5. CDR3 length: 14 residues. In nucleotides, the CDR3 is TGTGCCAGCAGTGATAACACGGGGGGGGATACGCAGTATTTT. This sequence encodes CASSDNTGGDTQYF.

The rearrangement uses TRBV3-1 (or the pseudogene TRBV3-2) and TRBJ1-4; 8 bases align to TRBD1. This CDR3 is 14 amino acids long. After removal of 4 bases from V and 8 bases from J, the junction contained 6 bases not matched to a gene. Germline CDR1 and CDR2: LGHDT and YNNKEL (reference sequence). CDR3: CASSPTGGREKLFF. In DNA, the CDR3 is TGTGCCAGCAGCCCCACAGGGGGTAGGGAAAAACTGTTTTTT.

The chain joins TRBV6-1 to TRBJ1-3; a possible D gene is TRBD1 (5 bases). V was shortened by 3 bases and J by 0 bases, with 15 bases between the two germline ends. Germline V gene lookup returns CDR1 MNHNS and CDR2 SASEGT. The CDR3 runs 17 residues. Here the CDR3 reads CASSEVTRDFSGNTIYF. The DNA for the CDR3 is TGTGCCAGCAGTGAGGTGACCAGGGATTTCTCTGGAAACACCATATATTTT.

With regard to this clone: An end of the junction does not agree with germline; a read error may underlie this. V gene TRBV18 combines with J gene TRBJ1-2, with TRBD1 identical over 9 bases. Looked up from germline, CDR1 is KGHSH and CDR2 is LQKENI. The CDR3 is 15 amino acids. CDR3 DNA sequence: TGCGCCAGCTCAGTGGGACAGGGTGTGGACTATGGCTACACCTTC. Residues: CASSVGQGVDYGYTF.

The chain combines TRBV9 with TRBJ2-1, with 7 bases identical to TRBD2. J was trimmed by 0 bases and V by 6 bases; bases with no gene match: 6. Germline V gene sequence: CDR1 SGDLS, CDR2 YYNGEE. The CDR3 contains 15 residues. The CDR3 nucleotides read TGTGCCAGCACACGGGAGGCCTACTCCTACAATGAGCAGTTCTTC. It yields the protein CASTREAYSYNEQFF.

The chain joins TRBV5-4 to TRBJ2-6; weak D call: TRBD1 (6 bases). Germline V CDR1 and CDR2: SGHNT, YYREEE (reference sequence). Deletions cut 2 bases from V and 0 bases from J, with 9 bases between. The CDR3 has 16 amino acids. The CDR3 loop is CASSFDRLSGANVLTF. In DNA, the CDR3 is TGTGCCAGCAGCTTTGACAGGCTCTCTGGGGCCAACGTCCTGACTTTC.

CDR3 residues: CASSLVSRPLREQYF. In nucleotides, the CDR3 is TGTGCCAGCAGCTTGGTCTCGAGGCCACTACGCGAGCAGTACTTC. This chain links TRBV5-6 with TRBJ2-7, with D hard to call. V dropped 0 bases and J dropped 6 bases, with 16 bases sitting between them. The CDR3 has 15 amino acids. Per the germline V gene, CDR1 is SGHDT and CDR2 is YYEEEE.

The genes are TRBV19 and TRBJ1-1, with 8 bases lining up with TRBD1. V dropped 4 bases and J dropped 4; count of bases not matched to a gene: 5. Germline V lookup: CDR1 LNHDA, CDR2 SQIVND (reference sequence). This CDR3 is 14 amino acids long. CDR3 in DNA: TGTGCCAGTAGTACAGACAGGGGTGGCACTGAAGCTTTCTTT. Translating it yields CASSTDRGGTEAFF.

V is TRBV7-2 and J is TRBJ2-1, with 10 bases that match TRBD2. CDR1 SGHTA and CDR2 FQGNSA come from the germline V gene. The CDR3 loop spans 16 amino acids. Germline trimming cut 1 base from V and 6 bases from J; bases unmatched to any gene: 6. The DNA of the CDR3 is TGTGCCAGCAGCTTAGGGGGACTAGCGCGCCGCAATGAGCAGTTCTTC. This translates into CASSLGGLARRNEQFF.

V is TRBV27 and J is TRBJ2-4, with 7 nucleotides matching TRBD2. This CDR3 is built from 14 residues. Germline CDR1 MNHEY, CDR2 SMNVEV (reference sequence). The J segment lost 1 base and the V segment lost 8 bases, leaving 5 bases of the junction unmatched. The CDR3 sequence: CASPREGAKNIQYF. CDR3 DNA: TGTGCCAGCCCCAGGGAGGGTGCCAAAAACATTCAGTACTTC.